This TCR beta chain was identified during a study of shared clonotypes between healthy human individuals. As defined, naive CD8 cells were CD45RO-negative and positively selected for CCR7, with terminally differentiated effector memory CD45RA+ cells excluded. The donors were all Caucasian adults (living in Nashville, Tennessee). This was a deep-level run. Authors' analysis steps: Filtering was not the same, since immunoSEQ gave junction-only sequences without quality scores. Using immunoSEQ multiplex PCR, the repertoire was profiled, and TCRdb retains in-frame clones only, with some absent. The D gene and trimming were derived from the DNA, and the V and J assignments and clone size from that table. Found here are about 2 million clones, about 94% of them singletons; the top ten hold around 1.1%. The CDR3 contains 18 residues. V trimming: 5 bases; J trimming: 9 bases; junction bases outside the gene matches: 19. CDR1 is SGHTA and CDR2 is FQGNSA in the germline V gene.

The receptor was isolated from a young man in good health. The chain uses TRBV7-2 and TRBJ2-1; 10 bases agree with TRBD2. Material: naive CD8+ T cells sorted from blood. This chain's CDR3 is CASSIHPLAGVRKGEQFF. The CDR3, as DNA: TGTGCCAGCAGCATCCACCCTCTAGCGGGAGTACGCAAGGGTGAGCAGTTCTTC.